The 2 T cell receptor beta chains below were found in one sample sequenced in a study of regulatory T cells in long-lasting Graves disease. Described time point: newly diagnosed GD, antithyroid drugs for less than 3 months. From RNA extracted from PBMCs, the TCR library was made. CDR3 regions were amplified by Arm-PCR using iRepertoire HTBI primers to build TCR beta libraries. One entry per CDR3 protein results from TCRdb running MiXCR on the multiplex PCR reads. Counted here are 550,000 or so distinct CDR3 sequences, 12% occurring once; the ten biggest clones make up around 10%. The sample was also reused in another study, on T cells in Graves' hyperthyroidism and ophthalmopathy.

The sequences come from peripheral blood mononuclear cells (PBMCs), collected at new diagnosis, from a patient treated with antithyroid drugs. The receptors derive from a woman in her 30s with Graves disease.

This clonotype was seen ten or more times. The chain uses TRBV5-6 and TRBJ2-7; D not certain. CDR3 length: 15 residues. Germline V gene sequence: CDR1 SGHDT, CDR2 YYEEEE. The V gene lost 0 bases and the J gene lost 2 bases, with 12 bases spanning the gap. The CDR3 protein is CASSLAGRQPYEQYF. DNA of the CDR3: TGTGCCAGCAGCTTGGCAGGACGCCAGCCCTACGAGCAGTACTTC. The whole variable domain, filled in from reference TRBV5-6 and TRBJ2-7, reads DAGVTQSPTHLIKTRGQQVTLRCSPKSGHDTVSWYQQALGQGPQFIFQYYEEEERQRGNFPDRFSGHQFPNYSSELNVNALLLGDSALYLCASSLAGRQPYEQYFGPGTRLTVT.

In its sample, this clonotype was seen many times. This chain uses TRBV29-1 with TRBJ2-3; 7 bases match TRBD2. Trimming at V came to 7 bases and at J to 1 base, leaving 8 bases not matched to a gene. The CDR3 contains 14 residues. Germline V gene data show CDR1 as SQVTM and CDR2 as ANQGSEA. DNA for the CDR3: TGCAGCGCCCGAGCGGGACCCCGCACAGATACGCAGTATTTT. Translating gives CSARAGPRTDTQYF.